The clone carrying this T cell receptor beta chain was picked up a small number of times. PCR primers comprised 60 Vbeta and 13 Jbeta primers. Assay: immunoSEQ multiplex PCR; the TCRdb copy retains only in-frame clones and omits some. There are 70,000 to 80,000 clones in the sample; around four fifths occur only once, and roughly 8.9% lies in the top ten. V shed 3 bases, J shed 2 bases, and the junction held 5 bases outside the gene matches. CDR3 size: 15 residues. Germline CDR1 and CDR2: MRHNA and SNTAGT. The data were obtained in a study of cytomegalovirus exposure and HLA in healthy donors. This clonotype originated in a woman in her 40s in good health and CMV-seropositive. The rearrangement uses TRBV6-4 and TRBJ2-3; 7 bases fit TRBD2. The sequencing sample was made of PBMCs. Here the CDR3 reads CASSESGEPTDTQYF. CDR3 nucleotides: TGTGCCAGCAGTGAAAGCGGGGAACCCACAGATACGCAGTATTTT.